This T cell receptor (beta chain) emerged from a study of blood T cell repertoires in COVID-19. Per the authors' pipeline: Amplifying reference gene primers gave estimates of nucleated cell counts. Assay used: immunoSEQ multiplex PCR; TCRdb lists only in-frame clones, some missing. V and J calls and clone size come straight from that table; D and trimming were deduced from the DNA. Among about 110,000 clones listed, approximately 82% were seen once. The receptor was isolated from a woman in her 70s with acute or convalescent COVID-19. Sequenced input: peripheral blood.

The CDR3 reads CATSRDSGGRRVNEKLFF. For the CDR3, the DNA is TGTGCCACCAGCAGAGATTCCGGGGGGCGACGGGTTAATGAAAAACTGTTTTTT. V and J are TRBV15 and TRBJ1-4, with D maybe TRBD1 (6 bases). The length of the CDR3 is 18 residues. V was trimmed by 0 bases and J by 4 bases, leaving 18 bases between them. Germline CDR1 and CDR2: LNHNV and YYDKDF (reference sequence). Together with reference TRBV15 and TRBJ1-4, the CDR3 gives the full variable domain: DAMVIQNPRYQVTQFGKPVTLSCSQTLNHNVMYWYQQKSSQAPKLLFHYYDKDFNNEADTPDNFQSRRPNTSFCFLDIRSPGLGDTAMYLCATSRDSGGRRVNEKLFFGSGTQLSVL.